A single sample is the source of the 17 T cell receptor beta chains below, sequenced in a study of Ad26.COV2.S vaccination and SARS-CoV-2 variants. Only in-frame clones appear in the TCRdb table, and some are missing; sequencing was by immunoSEQ multiplex PCR. The table records about 400,000 clones, about nine tenths of them present only once. Treatment described: around 19 received Ad26.COV2.S at low or high dose, single or two shots; about 5 received placebo; per-sample allocation not given. Samples came from day 63 after the first vaccine or placebo injection. The specimen was peripheral blood, collected in a trial of Ad26.COV2.S vaccine versus placebo. The receptors were gathered from a person between 18 and 65 years old who received the Ad26.COV2.S COVID-19 vaccine or a placebo.

The J gene is TRBJ2-2, the V gene TRBV5-4, with TRBD2 as a possible D gene (6 bases). V lost 5 bases and J lost 10, with 18 bases in between. The CDR3 sequence is 14 residues long. Per the germline V gene, CDR1 is SGHNT and CDR2 is YYREEE (reference sequence). CDR3 region: CASRKGGGEAELFF. Written as DNA, the CDR3 is TGTGCCAGCAGGAAGGGTGGAGGGGAAGCGGAGCTGTTTTTT.

The chain couples TRBV5-1 to TRBJ2-3; no clear D gene. V lost 2 bases and J lost 6, with 10 bases in between. CDR1 SGHRS and CDR2 YFSETQ come from the germline V gene. CDR3 size: 13 residues. In DNA form, the CDR3 reads TGCGCCAGCAGCTTACCGATTACGGATACGCAGTATTTT. It translates to CASSLPITDTQYF.

This clone has a single count. DNA of the CDR3: TGTGCCAGCAGCTTGAGGCTAGCGGGGACAGATACGCAGTATTTT. This gives the protein CASSLRLAGTDTQYF. This sequence joins TRBV5-4 and TRBJ2-3, with 9 bases aligning to TRBD2. The CDR3 length is 15 residues. CDR1 and CDR2 (germline): SGHNT, YYREEE (reference sequence). Trimming at V came to 1 base and at J to 3 bases, leaving 3 bases not matched to a gene.

This clone was picked up many times. The V call is TRBV5-6, the J call TRBJ1-5, with TRBD1 matching 10 bases. The germline V gene encodes CDR1 SGHDT and CDR2 YYEEEE. The CDR3 is 18 amino acids. V dropped 2 bases and J dropped 6; count of bases not matched to a gene: 14. CDR3 sequence (DNA): TGTGCCAGCAGCTTCTATAACTTTGGGACAGGGGAGTTTCAGCCCCAGCATTTT. Translating gives CASSFYNFGTGEFQPQHF.

The chain uses TRBV7-9 and TRBJ2-4; D gene ambiguous. V lost 5 bases, J lost 0 bases, and 8 bases lay in between. This CDR3 is 14 amino acids long. Germline V lookup: CDR1 SEHNR, CDR2 FQNEAQ (reference sequence). CDR3 loop: CASSIILAKNIQYF. The CDR3 DNA is TGTGCCAGCAGCATCATCTTAGCCAAAAACATTCAGTACTTC.

This clone was detected a few times. This rearrangement joins TRBV28 to TRBJ1-2; the match to TRBD1 covers 9 bases. Trimming took 10 bases from V and 8 from J; bases not matched to a gene: 8. This CDR3 comprises 12 residues. CDR1 and CDR2 from the germline V gene are MDHEN and SYDVKM. The CDR3 nucleotides read TGTGCCACCCAGGGACAGGGACTAGGCTACACCTTC. Its protein is CATQGQGLGYTF.

In DNA, the CDR3 is TGTGCCAGCAGTTACACAGGGACGGGCTATGGCTACACCTTC. Its protein is CASSYTGTGYGYTF. The chain joins TRBV6-5 to TRBJ1-2; possibly TRBD1 for D (6 bases). The CDR3 runs to 14 residues. Germline values: CDR1 MNHEY, CDR2 SVGAGI. The V and J ends lost 2 bases and 4 bases respectively, with 11 bases between them.

This chain links TRBV3-1 (or the pseudogene TRBV3-2) with TRBJ2-1, with 7 bases that match TRBD2. The trim removed 1 base at V and 5 bases at J, leaving 2 bases unmatched. This CDR3 comprises 14 residues. Germline CDR1 reads LGHDT; CDR2 reads YNNKEL (reference sequence). CDR3 sequence reads: CASSQAGGHNEQFF. CDR3 in DNA: TGTGCCAGCAGCCAAGCGGGGGGTCACAATGAGCAGTTCTTC.

The chain carries TRBV25-1 and TRBJ2-5, with D maybe TRBD2 (7 bases). Germline CDR1 is MGHDK and CDR2 is SYGVNS. This CDR3 has 16 amino acids. Trimming took 3 bases from V and 6 from J, leaving 20 bases between them. In DNA form, the CDR3 reads TGTGCCAGCAGTGATAAGTGGACGGGGGGCGGGAAGACCCAGTACTTC. It yields the protein CASSDKWTGGGKTQYF.

The rearrangement links TRBV14 to TRBJ2-3; D gene uncertain. The CDR3 sequence is 14 residues long. Germline V lookup: CDR1 SGHDN, CDR2 FVKESK. Trimming pared 4 bases from V and 3 bases from J, leaving 11 bases between. The CDR3 reads CASSPYSKTDTQYF. The CDR3 coding sequence is TGTGCCAGCAGCCCGTATTCTAAGACAGATACGCAGTATTTT.

This clone was seen only a few times. The chain has TRBV20-1 and TRBJ2-1; 8 positions match TRBD1. Germline V lookup: CDR1 DFQATT, CDR2 SNEGSKA (reference sequence). J gave up 9 bases and V 3 bases, and 7 bases lay outside the gene matches. This CDR3 spans 13 amino acids. The CDR3 sequence is CSASNRGRGEQFF. The DNA for the CDR3 is TGCAGTGCTAGTAACAGGGGGAGAGGTGAGCAGTTCTTC.

V gene TRBV5-1 combines with J gene TRBJ1-4, with unresolved D. The CDR3 totals 14 residues. V gave up 0 bases and J gave up 8 bases, with 11 bases separating them. CDR1 is SGHRS and CDR2 is YFSETQ in the germline V gene. CDR3 sequence reads: CASSLDRAMEKLFF. The CDR3 region has the DNA TGCGCCAGCAGCTTGGATAGAGCCATGGAAAAACTGTTTTTT.

This rearrangement joins TRBV4-2 to TRBJ2-5; perhaps D is TRBD1 or TRBD2 (5 bases each). The germline V and J ends were trimmed by 1 base and 5 bases, with 11 bases remaining between them. Germline lookup yields CDR1 LGHNA and CDR2 YNFKEQ. CDR3 size: 14 residues. DNA of the CDR3: TGTGCCAGCAGCCAAGGAGGGGCTTTGGAGACCCAGTACTTC. It encodes CASSQGGALETQYF.

The chain joins TRBV12-3 or TRBV12-4 to TRBJ1-1; D is ambiguous. The CDR3 contains 13 residues. Trimming cost V 4 bases and J 3 bases, with 9 bases left between them. The CDR3 DNA is TGTGCCAGCAGTTACGCCGGCGACACTGAAGCTTTCTTT. Amino acid sequence: CASSYAGDTEAFF.

V and J are TRBV6-6 and TRBJ1-6, with 9 bases matching TRBD1. With 10 bases clipped from V and 5 bases from J, the junction kept 9 bases outside the gene matches. Germline CDR1 reads MNHNY; CDR2 reads SVGAGI (reference sequence). The CDR3 is 15 amino acids. DNA for the CDR3: TGTGCCACAAGCCCACGGGACAGGGATAATTCACCCCTCCACTTT. Protein sequence: CATSPRDRDNSPLHF.

The rearrangement links TRBV5-1 to TRBJ2-7; D unclear. This CDR3 is 13 amino acids long. Trimming cost V 4 bases and J 5 bases, with 13 bases left between them. The germline gives CDR1 SGHRS, CDR2 YFSETQ. CDR3 amino acids: CASSETVVDEQYF. Here the CDR3 DNA reads TGCGCCAGCAGCGAGACCGTTGTTGACGAGCAGTACTTC.

Note on this clone: This sample includes further DNA sequences coding for the same CDR3. The genes are TRBV5-5 and TRBJ2-5, with D unclear. This CDR3 spans 13 amino acids. The V gene's germline CDR1 is SGHKS and CDR2 YYEKEE (reference sequence). Trimming removed 0 bases at V and 1 base at J, with 4 bases between. This chain's CDR3 is CASSLASQETQYF. For the CDR3, the DNA is TGTGCCAGCAGCTTGGCCAGCCAAGAGACCCAGTACTTC.